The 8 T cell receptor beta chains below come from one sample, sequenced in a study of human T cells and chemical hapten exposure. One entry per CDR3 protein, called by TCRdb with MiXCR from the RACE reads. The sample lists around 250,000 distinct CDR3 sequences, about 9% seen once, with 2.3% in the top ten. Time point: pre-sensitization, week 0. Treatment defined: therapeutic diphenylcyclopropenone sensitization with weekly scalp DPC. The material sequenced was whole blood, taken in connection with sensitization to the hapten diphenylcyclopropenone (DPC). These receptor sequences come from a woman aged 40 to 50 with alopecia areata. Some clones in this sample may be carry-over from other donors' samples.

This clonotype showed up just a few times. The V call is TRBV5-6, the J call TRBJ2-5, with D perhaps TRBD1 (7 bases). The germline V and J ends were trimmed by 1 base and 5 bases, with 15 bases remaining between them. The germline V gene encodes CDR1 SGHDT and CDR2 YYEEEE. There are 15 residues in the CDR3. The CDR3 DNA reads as TGTGCCAGCAGCTTGCCCCACAGGGGAGGTGAGACCCAGTACTTC. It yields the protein CASSLPHRGGETQYF.

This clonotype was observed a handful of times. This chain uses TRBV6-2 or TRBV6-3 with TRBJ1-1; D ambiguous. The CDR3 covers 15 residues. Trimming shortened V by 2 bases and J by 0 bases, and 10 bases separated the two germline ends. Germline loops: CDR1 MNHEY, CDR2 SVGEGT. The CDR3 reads CASSYAAGVNTEAFF. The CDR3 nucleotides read TGTGCCAGCAGTTACGCGGCCGGGGTGAACACTGAAGCTTTCTTT.

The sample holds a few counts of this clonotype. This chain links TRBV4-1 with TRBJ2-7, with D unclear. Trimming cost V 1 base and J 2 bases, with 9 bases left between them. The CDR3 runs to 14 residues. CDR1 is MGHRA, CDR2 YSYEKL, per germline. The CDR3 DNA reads TGCGCCAGCAGCCAAGCGCCCGGAGCCTACGAGCAGTACTTC. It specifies CASSQAPGAYEQYF.

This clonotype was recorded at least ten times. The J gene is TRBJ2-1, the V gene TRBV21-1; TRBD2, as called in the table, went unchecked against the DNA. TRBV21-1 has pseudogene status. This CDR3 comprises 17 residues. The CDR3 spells CASSPRPGLAFYNEQFF. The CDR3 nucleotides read TGTGCCAGCAGCCCCCGTCCGGGACTAGCGTTCTACAATGAGCAGTTCTTC.

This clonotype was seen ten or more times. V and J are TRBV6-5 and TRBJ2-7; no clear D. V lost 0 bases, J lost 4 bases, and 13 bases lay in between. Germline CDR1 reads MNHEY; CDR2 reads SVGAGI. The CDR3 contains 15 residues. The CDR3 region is CASSYSFGDSYEQYF. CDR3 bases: TGTGCCAGCAGTTACTCGTTTGGGGATTCTTACGAGCAGTACTTC.

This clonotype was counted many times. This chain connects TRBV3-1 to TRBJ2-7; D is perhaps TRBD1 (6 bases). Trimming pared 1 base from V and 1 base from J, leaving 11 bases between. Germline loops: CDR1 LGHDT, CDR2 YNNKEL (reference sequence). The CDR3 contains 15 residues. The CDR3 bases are TGTGCCAGCAGCCAAGCGCCCGGGACATCCTACGAGCAGTACTTC. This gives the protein CASSQAPGTSYEQYF.

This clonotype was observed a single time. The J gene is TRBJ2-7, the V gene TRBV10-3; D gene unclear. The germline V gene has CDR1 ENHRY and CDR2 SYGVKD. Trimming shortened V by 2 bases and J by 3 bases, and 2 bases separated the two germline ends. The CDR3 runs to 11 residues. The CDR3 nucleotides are TGTGCCATCAGTGAGGTCTACGAGCAGTACTTC. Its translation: CAISEVYEQYF.

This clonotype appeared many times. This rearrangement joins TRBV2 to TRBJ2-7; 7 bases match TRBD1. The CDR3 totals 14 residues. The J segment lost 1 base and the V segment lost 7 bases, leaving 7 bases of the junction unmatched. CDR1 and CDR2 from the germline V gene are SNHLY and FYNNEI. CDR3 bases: TGTGCCAGCACCCCGGGACAGCCGTCCTACGAGCAGTACTTC. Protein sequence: CASTPGQPSYEQYF.